The following is a TCR beta chain sequence with its context. This sample stems from a study of radiation and T cells in renal cell carcinoma. This CDR3 spans 15 amino acids. Germline-derived CDR1 and CDR2 are SGHTA and FQGTGA. Trimming stripped 2 bases from V and 1 base from J, with 12 bases between. Time point noted: blood 2 weeks post-SBRT. The treatment here: 15 Gy SBRT to primary tumor, nephrectomy 4 weeks later. Here immunoSEQ multiplex PCR was the method, and the copy in TCRdb shows in-frame clones only, minus some. Of around 76,000 clones listed, 82% were seen once; the top ten hold under 6.5%. This clonotype was obtained from a man aged 60-69 years with renal cell carcinoma. The input for sequencing was blood, taken from a patient whose treatment included radiotherapy and nephrectomy. This sequence joins TRBV7-3 and TRBJ2-7; D assignment may be TRBD1 or TRBD2 (5 bases each). The CDR3 DNA is TGTGCCAGCAGCTTAGGGGCGGGCCGATCCTACGAGCAGTACTTC. It specifies CASSLGAGRSYEQYF.